These T cell receptor beta chains were read from a single sample in a study of shared clonotypes between healthy human individuals. Libraries were prepared by immunoSEQ multiplex PCR; TCRdb keeps only in-frame clonotypes and omits some of them. Seen here are millions of clones, approximately 94% observed once, and the top ten hold 0.9% to 1.3%. The sample consisted of naive CD8+ T cells sorted from blood. These receptors all stem from a man in his late teens or twenties in good health. The CDR3 runs from the conserved cysteine through the conserved F or W. The order of the fields is D gene, CDR3 length, clone size, J gene, V gene, CDR3 protein, CDR3 DNA. D genes are given only for firm matches. Part of the rows lack a size; the others show once, few, many or a class for expanded clones.

D: -; length: 14; size: -; J: TRBJ1-2; V: TRBV6-5; CDR3: CASSGDRTNYGYTF; DNA: TGTGCCAGCAGTGGAGACAGGACTAACTATGGCTACACCTTC
D: -; length: 16; size: -; J: TRBJ1-2; V: TRBV7-2; CDR3: CASSHSRDTLNYGYTF; DNA: TGTGCCAGCAGCCATAGCCGGGACACTCTCAACTATGGCTACACCTTC
D: -; length: 14; size: once; J: TRBJ2-7; V: TRBV5-1; CDR3: CASSLEGTLYEQYF; DNA: TGCGCCAGCAGCTTGGAAGGCACCCTCTACGAGCAGTACTTC
D: -; length: 16; size: -; J: TRBJ2-1; V: TRBV6-5; CDR3: CASSSTLHHSYNEQFF; DNA: TGTGCCAGCAGTTCCACACTCCACCACTCCTACAATGAGCAGTTCTTC
D: -; length: 13; size: once; J: TRBJ2-7; V: TRBV29-1; CDR3: CSAETGSSYEQYF; DNA: TGCAGCGCGGAGACGGGTAGCTCCTACGAGCAGTACTTC
D: TRBD2; length: 15; size: -; J: TRBJ2-7; V: TRBV29-1; CDR3: CSVEDLGGRVYEQYF; DNA: TGCAGCGTTGAAGATCTGGGCGGGAGGGTCTACGAGCAGTACTTC
D: TRBD1; length: 16; size: -; J: TRBJ2-7; V: TRBV7-8; CDR3: CASSSFVRGPPYEQYF; DNA: TGTGCCAGCAGCTCTTTTGTCAGGGGGCCCCCTTACGAGCAGTACTTC
D: TRBD2; length: 16; size: -; J: TRBJ2-1; V: TRBV5-6; CDR3: CASSHRGLAGGNEQFF; DNA: TGTGCCAGCAGTCATAGGGGACTAGCGGGAGGGAATGAGCAGTTCTTC
D: TRBD2; length: 14; size: -; J: TRBJ2-1; V: TRBV10-2; CDR3: CASREREGRNEQFF; DNA: TGCGCCAGCAGGGAGCGGGAGGGCCGTAATGAGCAGTTCTTC
D: TRBD2; length: 13; size: -; J: TRBJ2-1; V: TRBV7-3; CDR3: CASSTNSGGQQFF; DNA: TGTGCCAGCAGCACCAATAGCGGGGGTCAGCAGTTCTTC
D: TRBD1; length: 16; size: -; J: TRBJ2-7; V: TRBV6-5; CDR3: CASSYSGQGNSYEQYF; DNA: TGTGCCAGCAGTTACTCAGGACAGGGGAACTCCTACGAGCAGTACTTC
D: TRBD2; length: 16; size: -; J: TRBJ2-2; V: TRBV2; CDR3: CASSELLAGYTGELFF; DNA: TGTGCCAGCAGTGAACTACTAGCGGGGTACACCGGGGAGCTGTTTTTT
D: TRBD1; length: 13; size: -; J: TRBJ2-5; V: TRBV5-1; CDR3: CASSWDSEETQYF; DNA: TGCGCCAGCAGCTGGGACAGTGAAGAGACCCAGTACTTC
D: -; length: 11; size: -; J: TRBJ1-2; V: TRBV20-1; CDR3: CSAVQGHGYTF; DNA: TGCAGTGCGGTACAGGGCCATGGCTACACCTTC
D: -; length: 15; size: few; J: TRBJ2-7; V: TRBV7-9; CDR3: CASRHSPGSSYEQYF; DNA: TGTGCCAGCAGACACAGCCCTGGTAGCTCCTACGAGCAGTACTTC
D: -; length: 15; size: -; J: TRBJ2-1; V: TRBV29-1; CDR3: CSVDASTVSYNEQFF; DNA: TGCAGCGTTGATGCTAGTACGGTATCCTACAATGAGCAGTTCTTC
D: -; length: 16; size: -; J: TRBJ1-6; V: TRBV13; CDR3: CASSPGGSSYNSPLHF; DNA: TGTGCCAGCAGCCCCGGGGGGAGCTCCTATAATTCACCCCTCCACTTT
D: TRBD2; length: 15; size: once; J: TRBJ2-3; V: TRBV6-5; CDR3: CASSSRLAGGDTQYF; DNA: TGTGCCAGCAGTTCGCGACTAGCGGGAGGGGATACGCAGTATTTT
D: -; length: 13; size: -; J: TRBJ2-7; V: TRBV7-9; CDR3: CASSFYDTYEQYF; DNA: TGTGCCAGCAGCTTTTACGATACCTACGAGCAGTACTTC
D: -; length: 13; size: -; J: TRBJ2-7; V: TRBV30; CDR3: CAWSRGGGYEQYF; DNA: TGTGCCTGGAGCCGGGGTGGGGGATACGAGCAGTACTTC
D: -; length: 16; size: -; J: TRBJ2-4; V: TRBV28; CDR3: CASTIPGEGAKNIQYF; DNA: TGTGCCAGCACCATTCCAGGGGAGGGGGCCAAAAACATTCAGTACTTC
D: TRBD1; length: 17; size: -; J: TRBJ1-2; V: TRBV10-3; CDR3: CAISESGEGARGHGYTF; DNA: TGTGCCATCAGTGAGTCGGGTGAGGGGGCAAGGGGACATGGCTACACCTTC
D: -; length: 15; size: -; J: TRBJ2-5; V: TRBV29-1; CDR3: CSVEDQQGAWETQYF; DNA: TGCAGCGTTGAAGATCAGCAGGGCGCGTGGGAGACCCAGTACTTC
D: -; length: 16; size: -; J: TRBJ1-1; V: TRBV28; CDR3: CASSHRPTLMNTEAFF; DNA: TGTGCCAGCAGTCACCGACCAACGCTCATGAACACTGAAGCTTTCTTT
D: -; length: 15; size: -; J: TRBJ2-2; V: TRBV14; CDR3: CASSPQGPGAGELFF; DNA: TGTGCCAGCAGCCCGCAGGGGCCTGGAGCCGGGGAGCTGTTTTTT
D: -; length: 18; size: once; J: TRBJ2-5; V: TRBV1; CDR3: CTSSQDVIEREEGETQYF; DNA: TGCACCAGCAGCCAAGATGTTATTGAGCGGGAGGAAGGAGAGACCCAGTACTTC
D: TRBD1; length: 13; size: once; J: TRBJ2-7; V: TRBV10-3; CDR3: CAIAGTGNYEQYF; DNA: TGTGCCATCGCTGGGACAGGGAATTACGAGCAGTACTTC
D: -; length: 16; size: -; J: TRBJ1-6; V: TRBV2; CDR3: CASSEEEGAYNSPLHF; DNA: TGTGCCAGCAGTGAAGAGGAGGGGGCCTATAATTCACCCCTCCACTTT
D: -; length: 13; size: -; J: TRBJ1-1; V: TRBV25-1; CDR3: CASSEGGVAEAFF; DNA: TGTGCCAGCAGTGAAGGGGGCGTCGCTGAAGCTTTCTTT
D: -; length: 19; size: once; J: TRBJ2-1; V: TRBV5-1; CDR3: CASSLDLAGNTLSYNEQFF; DNA: TGCGCCAGCAGCTTGGATCTTGCGGGAAACACCCTATCCTACAATGAGCAGTTCTTC
D: -; length: 13; size: -; J: TRBJ2-7; V: TRBV27; CDR3: CASSSHRDYEQYF; DNA: TGTGCCAGCAGTTCCCACAGGGACTACGAGCAGTACTTC
D: TRBD1; length: 17; size: -; J: TRBJ2-3; V: TRBV2; CDR3: CASLSGTGGILTDTQYF; DNA: TGTGCCAGCTTATCGGGGACAGGGGGAATCCTCACAGATACGCAGTATTTT
D: -; length: 13; size: -; J: TRBJ1-4; V: TRBV2; CDR3: CASSGHTLEKLFF; DNA: TGTGCCAGCAGTGGGCATACCCTTGAAAAACTGTTTTTT
D: -; length: 12; size: -; J: TRBJ1-1; V: TRBV7-9; CDR3: CASSLYTTEAFF; DNA: TGTGCCAGCAGCTTATATACCACTGAAGCTTTCTTT
D: TRBD2; length: 15; size: -; J: TRBJ2-7; V: TRBV16; CDR3: CASSPGLAALDEQYF; DNA: TGTGCCAGCAGCCCTGGACTAGCGGCCTTGGACGAGCAGTACTTC
D: -; length: 15; size: -; J: TRBJ1-1; V: TRBV5-4; CDR3: CASSLGGTLNTEAFF; DNA: TGTGCCAGCAGCTTGGGTGGCACCTTGAACACTGAAGCTTTCTTT
D: -; length: 13; size: -; J: TRBJ2-1; V: TRBV6-4; CDR3: CASSQHLYNEQFF; DNA: TGTGCCAGCAGCCAACACCTTTACAATGAGCAGTTCTTC
D: TRBD1; length: 13; size: once; J: TRBJ2-5; V: TRBV7-7; CDR3: CASSLGRGWTQYF; DNA: TGTGCTAGCAGCTTAGGCAGGGGGTGGACCCAGTACTTC
D: TRBD1; length: 17; size: -; J: TRBJ1-5; V: TRBV5-3; CDR3: CARSATGEDMSNQPQHF; DNA: TGTGCCAGAAGCGCCACAGGGGAGGATATGAGCAATCAGCCCCAGCATTTT
D: -; length: 15; size: -; J: TRBJ2-7; V: TRBV6-1; CDR3: CASSDLWTDTYEQYF; DNA: TGTGCCAGCAGTGACCTTTGGACAGATACCTACGAGCAGTACTTC
D: TRBD2; length: 14; size: once; J: TRBJ2-7; V: TRBV7-2; CDR3: CASSFSGGRYEQYF; DNA: TGTGCCAGCAGCTTCAGCGGGGGACGCTACGAGCAGTACTTC
D: -; length: 17; size: -; J: TRBJ2-2; V: TRBV10-3; CDR3: CAISESSLARGTGELFF; DNA: TGTGCCATCAGTGAGTCGTCCCTAGCGAGGGGAACCGGGGAGCTGTTTTTT
D: -; length: 12; size: -; J: TRBJ1-1; V: TRBV5-5; CDR3: CASSEPGPEAFF; DNA: TGTGCCAGCAGCGAACCGGGCCCCGAAGCTTTCTTT
D: -; length: 17; size: once; J: TRBJ1-6; V: TRBV15; CDR3: CATSGQRGTGVNSPLHF; DNA: TGTGCCACCAGCGGGCAAAGAGGTACAGGAGTTAATTCACCCCTCCACTTT
D: TRBD1; length: 14; size: -; J: TRBJ2-3; V: TRBV19; CDR3: CASSTGVSTDTQYF; DNA: TGTGCCAGTAGCACAGGGGTTAGCACAGATACGCAGTATTTT
D: TRBD1; length: 14; size: -; J: TRBJ2-7; V: TRBV27; CDR3: CASSFVQGDYEQYF; DNA: TGTGCCAGCAGTTTCGTACAGGGGGACTACGAGCAGTACTTC
D: TRBD1; length: 13; size: -; J: TRBJ2-1; V: TRBV18; CDR3: CASSRTGGDEQFF; DNA: TGTGCCAGCTCACGGACAGGCGGTGATGAGCAGTTCTTC
D: TRBD2; length: 17; size: -; J: TRBJ2-3; V: TRBV4-1; CDR3: CASSQDGTSGSTDTQYF; DNA: TGCGCCAGCAGCCAAGATGGGACTAGCGGTAGCACAGATACGCAGTATTTT
D: -; length: 15; size: -; J: TRBJ2-3; V: TRBV15; CDR3: CATSRDLSSTDTQYF; DNA: TGTGCCACCAGCAGAGATTTGTCTAGCACAGATACGCAGTATTTT
D: -; length: 14; size: -; J: TRBJ2-3; V: TRBV7-9; CDR3: CASSLVSSTDTQYF; DNA: TGTGCCAGCAGCTTAGTATCTTCCACAGATACGCAGTATTTT
D: -; length: 15; size: -; J: TRBJ2-7; V: TRBV21-1; CDR3: CASSNRGQFRYEQYF; DNA: TGTGCCAGCAGCAACAGGGGCCAATTTCGCTACGAGCAGTACTTC
D: -; length: 11; size: -; J: TRBJ2-2; V: TRBV30; CDR3: CAWKDTGELFF; DNA: TGTGCCTGGAAAGACACCGGGGAGCTGTTTTTT
D: TRBD2; length: 19; size: once; J: TRBJ2-3; V: TRBV4-1; CDR3: CASSPYFGLAGGPTDTQYF; DNA: TGCGCCAGCAGCCCGTACTTCGGACTAGCGGGAGGGCCAACAGATACGCAGTATTTT